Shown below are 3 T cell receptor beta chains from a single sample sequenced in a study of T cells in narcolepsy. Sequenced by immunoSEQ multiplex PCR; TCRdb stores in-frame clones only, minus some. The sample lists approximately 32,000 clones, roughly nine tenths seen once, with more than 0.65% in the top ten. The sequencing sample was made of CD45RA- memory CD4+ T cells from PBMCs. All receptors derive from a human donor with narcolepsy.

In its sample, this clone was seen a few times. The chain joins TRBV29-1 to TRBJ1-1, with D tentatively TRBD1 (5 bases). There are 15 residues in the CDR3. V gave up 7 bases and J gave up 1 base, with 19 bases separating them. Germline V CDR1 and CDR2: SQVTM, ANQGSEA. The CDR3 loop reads CSADLWGIENTEAFF. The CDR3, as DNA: TGCAGCGCCGATCTTTGGGGGATAGAGAACACTGAAGCTTTCTTT. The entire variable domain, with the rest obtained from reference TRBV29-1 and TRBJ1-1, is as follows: SAVISQKPSRDICQRGTSLTIQCQVDSQVTMMFWYRQQPGQSLTLIATANQGSEATYESGFVIDKFPISRPNLTFSTLTVSNMSPEDSSIYLCSADLWGIENTEAFFGQGTRLTVV.

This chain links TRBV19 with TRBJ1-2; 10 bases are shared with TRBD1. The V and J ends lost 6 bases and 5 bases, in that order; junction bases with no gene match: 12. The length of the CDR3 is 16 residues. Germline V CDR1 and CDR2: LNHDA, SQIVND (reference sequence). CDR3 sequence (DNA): TGTGCCAGTAGCCCAACCGGGACAGGGGCGGTTTATGGCTACACCTTC. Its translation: CASSPTGTGAVYGYTF.

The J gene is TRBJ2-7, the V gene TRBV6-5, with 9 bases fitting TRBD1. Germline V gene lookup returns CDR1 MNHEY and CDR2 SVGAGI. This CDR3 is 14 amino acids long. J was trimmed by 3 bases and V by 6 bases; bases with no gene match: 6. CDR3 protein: CASSKGDRDYEQYF. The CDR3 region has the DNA TGTGCCAGCAGCAAAGGGGACAGGGACTACGAGCAGTACTTC.